In its sample, the clone carrying this TCR beta chain was seen many times. Time point indicated: sample taken at primary tumor resection. Donors were under 90 untreated early-stage non-small cell lung cancer patients. Without sorting, whole RNA was sequenced from tumor, nontumor lung or frozen PBMC. This sample was included in a study of spatial heterogeneity in lung cancer. Whole-study context: Each time, sequencing found more beta-chain sequences than alpha-chain sequences. The average appearance count of each unique TCR and UMI combination in raw reads was more than ten.

TCRdb passed the 5' RACE reads through MiXCR, listing each CDR3 protein once. The sample includes 85,000 to 100,000 distinct CDR3 sequences, roughly 12% of them seen just once. The TCR comes from a male donor with early-stage non-small cell lung cancer. Sample: PBMCs, taken at surgery.

The CDR3 sequence is CSVEERDNEQFF. CDR3 nucleotide sequence: TGCAGCGTTGAAGAGCGGGACAATGAGCAGTTCTTC. This chain joins TRBV29-1 and TRBJ2-1, with D tentatively TRBD2 (5 bases). The CDR3 is 12 residues long. V was pared by 0 bases and J by 5 bases, with 5 bases between. Germline CDR1 SQVTM, CDR2 ANQGSEA.